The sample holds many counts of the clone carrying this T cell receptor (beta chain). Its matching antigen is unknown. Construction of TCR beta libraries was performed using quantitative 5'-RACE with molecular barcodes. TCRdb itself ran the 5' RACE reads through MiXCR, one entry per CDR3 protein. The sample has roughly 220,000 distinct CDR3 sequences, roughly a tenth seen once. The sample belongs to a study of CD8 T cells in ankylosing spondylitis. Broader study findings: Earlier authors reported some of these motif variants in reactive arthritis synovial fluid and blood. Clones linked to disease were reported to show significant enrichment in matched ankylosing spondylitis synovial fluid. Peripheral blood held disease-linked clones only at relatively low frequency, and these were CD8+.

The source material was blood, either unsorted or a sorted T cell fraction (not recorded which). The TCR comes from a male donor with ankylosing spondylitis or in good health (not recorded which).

In DNA, the CDR3 is TGTGCCAGCAGTTCGACGAGTACCTACGAGCAGTACTTC. As protein: CASSSTSTYEQYF. This chain joins TRBV27 and TRBJ2-7; D gene uncertain. The germline V and J ends were trimmed by 4 bases and 2 bases, with 9 bases remaining between them. The CDR3 loop spans 13 amino acids. Per the germline V gene, CDR1 is MNHEY and CDR2 is SMNVEV (reference sequence).